Detailed here is one T cell receptor beta chain. Trimming pared 1 base from V and 0 bases from J, leaving 3 bases between. Per germline, CDR1 MNHEY and CDR2 SMNVEV (reference sequence). The CDR3 is made up of 13 amino acids. The table came from immunoSEQ multiplex PCR; TCRdb's copy has only in-frame clones and leaves some out. The sample lists some 330,000 clones, around 87% seen once, with approximately 1.9% in the top ten. Recruits, aged 18 to 89 years, lived in 25 or so US areas. Participants had their cohort set by participant-reported clinical history. The source of the sample is a study of blood T cell repertoires in COVID-19.

Sequenced input: PBMCs or T cells enriched from blood (not recorded which). V usage is TRBV27 and J usage is TRBJ1-1; no clear D. The TCR comes from a man in his forties or fifties in a cohort exposed to, infected with or recovered from COVID-19 (not recorded which). The CDR3 reads CASSLFMNTEAFF. The CDR3, as DNA: TGTGCCAGCAGTTTATTCATGAACACTGAAGCTTTCTTT.